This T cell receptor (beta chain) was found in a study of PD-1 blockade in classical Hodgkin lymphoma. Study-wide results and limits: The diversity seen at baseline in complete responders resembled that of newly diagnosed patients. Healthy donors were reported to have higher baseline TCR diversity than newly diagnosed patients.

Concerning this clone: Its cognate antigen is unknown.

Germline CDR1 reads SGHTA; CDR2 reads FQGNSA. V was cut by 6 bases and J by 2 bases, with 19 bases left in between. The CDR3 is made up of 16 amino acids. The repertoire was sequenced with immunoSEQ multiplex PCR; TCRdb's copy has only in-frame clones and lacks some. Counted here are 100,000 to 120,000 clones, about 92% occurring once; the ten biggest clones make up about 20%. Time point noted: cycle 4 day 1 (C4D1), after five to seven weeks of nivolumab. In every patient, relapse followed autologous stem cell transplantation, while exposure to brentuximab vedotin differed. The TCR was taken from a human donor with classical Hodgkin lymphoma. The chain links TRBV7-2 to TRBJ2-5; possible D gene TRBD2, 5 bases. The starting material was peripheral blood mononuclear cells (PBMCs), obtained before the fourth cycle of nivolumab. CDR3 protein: CASSVRRSSGQETQYF. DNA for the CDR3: TGTGCCAGCAGTGTACGACGCTCCTCGGGGCAAGAGACCCAGTACTTC. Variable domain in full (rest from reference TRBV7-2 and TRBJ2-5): GAGVSQSPSNKVTEKGKDVELRCDPISGHTALYWYRQSLGQGLEFLIYFQGNSAPDKSGLPSDRFSAERTGGSVSTLTIQRTQQEDSAVYLCASSVRRSSGQETQYFGPGTRLLVL.